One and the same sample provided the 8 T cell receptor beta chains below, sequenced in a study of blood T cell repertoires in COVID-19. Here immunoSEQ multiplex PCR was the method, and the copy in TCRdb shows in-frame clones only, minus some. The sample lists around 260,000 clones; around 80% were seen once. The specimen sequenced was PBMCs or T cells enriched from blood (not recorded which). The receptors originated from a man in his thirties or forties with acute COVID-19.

The CDR3 DNA follows: TGTGCCAGCAGTTTAGGGACAAACTATCAGCCCCAGCATTTT. It translates to CASSLGTNYQPQHF. This chain joins TRBV5-8 and TRBJ1-5; TRBD1 is a possible D gene (6 bases). The CDR3 has 14 amino acids. CDR1 is SGHTS, CDR2 YDEGEE, per germline. The V gene lost 5 bases and the J gene lost 5 bases, with 14 bases spanning the gap.

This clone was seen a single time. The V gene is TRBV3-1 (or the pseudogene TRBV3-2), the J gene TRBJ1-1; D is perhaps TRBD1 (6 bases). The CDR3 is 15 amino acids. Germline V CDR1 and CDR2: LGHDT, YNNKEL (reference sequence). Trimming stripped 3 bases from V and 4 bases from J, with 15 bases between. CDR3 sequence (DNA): TGTGCCAGCAGCCAGACGACAGGTTGGGCCACTGAAGCTTTCTTT. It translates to CASSQTTGWATEAFF.

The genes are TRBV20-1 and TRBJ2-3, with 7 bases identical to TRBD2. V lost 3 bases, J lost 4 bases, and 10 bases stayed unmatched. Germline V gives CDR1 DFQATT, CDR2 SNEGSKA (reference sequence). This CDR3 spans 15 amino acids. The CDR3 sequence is CSASFGGRRADTQYF. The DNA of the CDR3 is TGCAGTGCTAGTTTCGGCGGGAGAAGGGCAGATACGCAGTATTTT.

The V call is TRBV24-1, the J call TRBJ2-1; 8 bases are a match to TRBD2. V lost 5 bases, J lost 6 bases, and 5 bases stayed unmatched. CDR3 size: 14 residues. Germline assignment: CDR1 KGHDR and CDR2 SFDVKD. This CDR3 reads CATSVAGTGNEQFF. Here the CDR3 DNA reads TGTGCCACCAGTGTAGCGGGAACTGGCAATGAGCAGTTCTTC.

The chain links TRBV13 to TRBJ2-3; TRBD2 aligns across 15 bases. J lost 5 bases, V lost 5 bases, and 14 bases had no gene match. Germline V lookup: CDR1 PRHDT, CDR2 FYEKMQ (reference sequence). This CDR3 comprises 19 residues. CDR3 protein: CASSPLGLAGGYLEDTQYF. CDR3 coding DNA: TGTGCCAGCAGCCCATTGGGACTAGCGGGGGGCTACCTCGAAGATACGCAGTATTTT.

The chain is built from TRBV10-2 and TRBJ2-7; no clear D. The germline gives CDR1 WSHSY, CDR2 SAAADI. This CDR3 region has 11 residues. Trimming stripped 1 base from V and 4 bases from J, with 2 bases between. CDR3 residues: CASSELYEQYV. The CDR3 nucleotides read TGCGCCAGCAGTGAGTTATACGAGCAGTACGTC.

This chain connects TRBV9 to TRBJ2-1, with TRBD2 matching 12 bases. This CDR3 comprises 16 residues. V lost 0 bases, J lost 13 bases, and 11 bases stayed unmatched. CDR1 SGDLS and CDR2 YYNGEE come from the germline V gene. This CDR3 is CASSVAPSGGASAQFF. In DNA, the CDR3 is TGTGCCAGCAGCGTAGCTCCTAGCGGGGGGGCCTCCGCTCAGTTCTTC.

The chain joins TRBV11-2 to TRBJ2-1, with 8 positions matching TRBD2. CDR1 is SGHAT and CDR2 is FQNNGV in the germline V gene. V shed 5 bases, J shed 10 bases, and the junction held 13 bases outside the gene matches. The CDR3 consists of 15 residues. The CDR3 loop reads CASSPVRGRTQEQFF. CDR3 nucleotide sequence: TGTGCCAGCAGCCCTGTTCGCGGGAGGACCCAAGAGCAGTTCTTC.